What follows describes a single TCR beta chain. As yet, its antigen is unknown. The sample is drawn from a study of cytomegalovirus exposure and HLA in healthy donors. Turning to the study itself: Of several hundred genotyped donors, about 81% clustered with self-reported Caucasian donors.

Germline loops: CDR1 SQVTM, CDR2 ANQGSEA. V gave up 7 bases and J gave up 8 bases, with 20 bases separating them. CDR3 length equals 13 residues. The PCR used 60 Vbeta and 13 Jbeta primers. Repertoires were generated with immunoSEQ multiplex PCR, while TCRdb's copy carries only in-frame clones and drops some. The repertoire holds about 120,000 clones, with 65% to 80% as singletons. Notes on the study in general: Later work found that TCR association rates differed between HLA loci; DRB1 had the most and HLA-C the fewest. In a later analysis, most CMV-associated TCR beta chains appeared HLA-restricted. Later, an analysis showed that TCR beta chains associated with HLA were more clonally expanded than others that were equally common.

This clonotype originated in a woman in her 40s in good health and CMV-seropositive. The sequenced sample consisted of PBMCs. V and J are TRBV29-1 and TRBJ1-2; TRBD1 is a possible D gene (6 bases). CDR3 in DNA: TGCAGCGGCGCCCCTCAGACAGGTTGGGGCTACACCTTC. It is translated as CSGAPQTGWGYTF.